This entry lists 28 T cell receptor beta chains sequenced from one sample in a study of control samples from healthy donors and cancer patients. Here immunoSEQ multiplex PCR was the method, and the copy in TCRdb shows in-frame clones only, minus some. Here the sample spans under 85,000 clones, 80% to 90% being singletons. The specimen was PBMCs. Every receptor here comes from a man aged 60 to 69 with head and neck cancer.

The chain recombines TRBV6-1 with TRBJ1-2; the D gene is possibly TRBD1 (5 bases). V was pared by 2 bases and J by 4 bases, with 17 bases between. The CDR3 contains 16 residues. Germline CDR1 and CDR2: MNHNS and SASEGT. The CDR3 DNA is TGTGCCAGCAGTGAACTCCCCCGGGGCGAGTCCTATGGCTACACCTTC. It translates to CASSELPRGESYGYTF.

This clone was detected a few times. V and J are TRBV19 and TRBJ2-4; tentative D call: TRBD2 (6 bases). V shed 8 bases and J shed 6 bases, with 17 bases lying between them. The CDR3 runs to 14 residues. The germline CDR1 and CDR2 sequences are LNHDA and SQIVND (reference sequence). Here the CDR3 reads CASERGAGLNIQYF. Written as DNA, the CDR3 is TGTGCCAGTGAGAGGGGAGCGGGCTTAAACATTCAGTACTTC.

V gene TRBV12-3 or TRBV12-4 combines with J gene TRBJ2-6; D is unclear. The CDR3 covers 13 residues. V lost 3 bases to trimming and J lost 6 bases, with 6 bases between them. The DNA for the CDR3 is TGTGCCAGCAGTTTTGGTGCGGCCAACGTCCTGACTTTC. Its translation: CASSFGAANVLTF.

The chain joins TRBV18 to TRBJ1-4; D gene uncertain. Between the trimmed V and J ends, which lost 4 bases and 4 bases, there was a span of 7 bases. From germline, CDR1 is KGHSH and CDR2 LQKENI. The CDR3 contains 13 residues. Here the CDR3 reads CASSLGLNEKLFF. In nucleotides, the CDR3 is TGTGCCAGCTCACTTGGGCTTAATGAAAAACTGTTTTTT.

Here the CDR3 reads CASSRGDSRTSDTQYF. The DNA of the CDR3 is TGTGCCAGTAGTAGGGGGGACAGCCGAACGTCAGATACGCAGTATTTT. The chain uses TRBV19 and TRBJ2-3; TRBD1 might be the D (7 bases). Germline V gene data show CDR1 as LNHDA and CDR2 as SQIVND (reference sequence). The CDR3 sequence is 16 residues long. V lost 4 bases to trimming and J lost 4 bases, with 18 bases between them.

CDR3 DNA: TGTGCCTGGAGTGTAAGGGGGAACACTGAAGCTTTCTTT. It specifies CAWSVRGNTEAFF. The chain has TRBV30 and TRBJ1-1, with D possibly being TRBD1 (5 bases). CDR3 size: 13 residues. The V and J ends lost 0 bases and 1 base respectively, with 6 bases between them. Germline loops: CDR1 GTSNPN, CDR2 SVGIG (reference sequence).

The chain recombines TRBV2 with TRBJ2-7; D ambiguous. CDR1 and CDR2 from the germline V gene are SNHLY and FYNNEI. Deletions cut 2 bases from V and 3 bases from J, with 8 bases between. The CDR3 consists of 13 residues. The DNA of the CDR3 is TGTGCCAGCAGTGAACCGGGTCTCTACGAGCAGTACTTC. Translating it yields CASSEPGLYEQYF.

The chain links TRBV7-2 to TRBJ2-7; either TRBD1 or TRBD2 may fit D (5 bases each). This CDR3 spans 14 amino acids. Trimming cost V 1 base and J 9 bases, with 16 bases left between them. In germline, CDR1 is SGHTA, CDR2 FQGNSA. CDR3 bases: TGTGCCAGCAGCTTAGGAACGGGGCCGTCTCGGCAGTACTTC. It specifies CASSLGTGPSRQYF.

This clone occurred a few times. J is TRBJ2-3 and V is TRBV27, with 8 bases fitting TRBD2. The ends lost 0 bases at V and 5 bases at J; junction bases unmatched: 10. Germline assignment: CDR1 MNHEY and CDR2 SMNVEV (reference sequence). The CDR3 covers 17 residues. CDR3 loop: CASSLSAASSGRDTQYF. Here the CDR3 DNA reads TGTGCCAGCAGTTTATCGGCGGCATCCAGCGGGAGAGATACGCAGTATTTT.

The rearrangement joins TRBV19 to TRBJ2-7; D is undetermined. Germline V CDR1 and CDR2: LNHDA, SQIVND (reference sequence). V gave up 3 bases and J gave up 1 base, with 7 bases separating them. The CDR3 runs to 13 residues. The DNA of the CDR3 is TGTGCCAGTAGTATTGGTTGGTCCTACGAGCAGTACTTC. It encodes CASSIGWSYEQYF.

The chain uses TRBV27 and TRBJ2-3; no clear D. This CDR3 is 13 amino acids long. Trimming took 7 bases from V and 1 from J, leaving 9 bases between them. Germline V gene lookup returns CDR1 MNHEY and CDR2 SMNVEV (reference sequence). This CDR3 is CASTHQGTDTQYF. The CDR3 DNA follows: TGTGCCAGCACCCATCAGGGCACAGATACGCAGTATTTT.

The chain carries TRBV5-4 and TRBJ1-1, with a possible D match to TRBD1 (6 bases). Germline values: CDR1 SGHNT, CDR2 YYREEE (reference sequence). The CDR3 spans 14 residues. Trimming removed 4 bases at V and 8 bases at J, with 18 bases between. The CDR3 bases are TGTGCCAGCAGCCCCTACCGGGGGGCGCAGGAAGCTTTCTTT. This sequence encodes CASSPYRGAQEAFF.

The chain carries TRBV7-9 and TRBJ2-5, with D hard to call. V lost 1 base to trimming and J lost 9 bases, with 6 bases between them. The germline V gene has CDR1 SEHNR and CDR2 FQNEAQ (reference sequence). The CDR3 is 11 amino acids. The CDR3 loop reads CASSLGPAQYF. The CDR3, as DNA: TGTGCCAGCAGCTTAGGCCCAGCCCAGTACTTC. Complete variable domain (other parts from reference TRBV7-9 and TRBJ2-5): DTGVSQNPRHKITKRGQNVTFRCDPISEHNRLYWYRQTLGQGPEFLTYFQNEAQLEKSRLLSDRFSAERPKGSFSTLEIQRTEQGDSAMYLCASSLGPAQYFGPGTRLLVL.

The chain combines TRBV6-1 with TRBJ1-2, with 7 bases identical to TRBD1. V lost 1 base and J lost 2; bases outside the gene matches: 7. From germline, CDR1 is MNHNS and CDR2 SASEGT. The CDR3 runs to 16 residues. For the CDR3, the DNA is TGTGCCAGCAGTGAAGTGACAGGGCTTCGGAACTATGGCTACACCTTC. Protein: CASSEVTGLRNYGYTF.

V and J are TRBV6-5 and TRBJ2-2; possible D gene TRBD2, 7 bases. The CDR3 is 14 residues long. Germline values: CDR1 MNHEY, CDR2 SVGAGI. V dropped 7 bases and J dropped 4 bases, with 13 bases sitting between them. CDR3 nucleotides: TGTGCCAGCATTTTTAGGGGGGGCACCGGGGAGCTGTTTTTT. It translates to CASIFRGGTGELFF.

CDR3 coding DNA: TGTGCCAGCAGCTTTGGACTAGCGGGTAGCACAGATACGCAGTATTTT. Protein product: CASSFGLAGSTDTQYF. The chain has TRBV7-9 and TRBJ2-3; 11 bases match TRBD2. Germline V gene data show CDR1 as SEHNR and CDR2 as FQNEAQ (reference sequence). With 3 bases clipped from V and 0 bases from J, the junction kept 2 bases outside the gene matches. This CDR3 region has 16 residues. Using reference TRBV7-9 and TRBJ2-3 for the parts outside the CDR3, the full variable domain is DTGVSQNPRHKITKRGQNVTFRCDPISEHNRLYWYRQTLGQGPEFLTYFQNEAQLEKSRLLSDRFSAERPKGSFSTLEIQRTEQGDSAMYLCASSFGLAGSTDTQYFGPGTRLTVL.

This rearrangement joins TRBV6-5 to TRBJ2-7, with 9 bases lining up with TRBD1. Germline V gene lookup returns CDR1 MNHEY and CDR2 SVGAGI. V trimming: 5 bases; J trimming: 5 bases; junction bases outside the gene matches: 7. The CDR3 consists of 14 residues. CDR3 loop: CASSIGQGSDEQYF. The CDR3 bases are TGTGCCAGCAGTATCGGACAGGGGAGTGACGAGCAGTACTTC.

The J gene is TRBJ2-2, the V gene TRBV5-1; a possible D gene is TRBD2 (5 bases). CDR1 and CDR2 (germline): SGHRS, YFSETQ. V lost 3 bases and J lost 6, with 15 bases in between. CDR3 length: 15 residues. CDR3 DNA sequence: TGCGCCAGCAGCTCCTGGAAGGTGGGAGCCGGGGAGCTGTTTTTT. It yields the protein CASSSWKVGAGELFF. The whole variable domain, filled in from reference TRBV5-1 and TRBJ2-2, reads KAGVTQTPRYLIKTRGQQVTLSCSPISGHRSVSWYQQTPGQGLQFLFEYFSETQRNKGNFPGRFSGRQFSNSRSEMNVSTLELGDSALYLCASSSWKVGAGELFFGEGSRLTVL.

The rearrangement uses TRBV11-3 and TRBJ2-1, with 12 bases that match TRBD2. The CDR3 covers 16 residues. Germline lookup yields CDR1 SGHNT and CDR2 YENEEA. V lost 5 bases, J lost 4 bases, and 6 bases stayed unmatched. The CDR3 region is CASSARTSGNYNEQFF. In DNA form, the CDR3 reads TGTGCCAGCAGCGCTCGGACTAGCGGGAATTACAATGAGCAGTTCTTC.

This chain connects TRBV27 to TRBJ1-1; 7 nucleotides match TRBD1. The CDR3 loop spans 12 amino acids. The germline V gene has CDR1 MNHEY and CDR2 SMNVEV (reference sequence). V was pared by 5 bases and J by 11 bases, with 8 bases of the junction left unmatched. CDR3 sequence: CASSAQGGAAFF. CDR3 DNA sequence: TGTGCCAGCAGTGCCCAGGGGGGAGCGGCTTTCTTT.

This chain links TRBV29-1 with TRBJ1-2; D call uncertain. Trimming cost V 8 bases and J 2 bases, with 9 bases left between them. This CDR3 contains 11 residues. Germline CDR1 reads SQVTM; CDR2 reads ANQGSEA. The CDR3 DNA is TGCAGCATTTCTAGGAACTATGGCTACACCTTC. Translated: CSISRNYGYTF.

The chain employs TRBV18 and TRBJ1-4, with 9 bases aligning to TRBD1. V was pared by 3 bases and J by 3 bases, with 8 bases of the junction left unmatched. Germline V gene sequence: CDR1 KGHSH, CDR2 LQKENI. This CDR3 contains 17 residues. The CDR3 region has the DNA TGTGCCAGCTCACCTCAACAGGGGGCGATGGCTAATGAAAAACTGTTTTTT. This gives the protein CASSPQQGAMANEKLFF. The whole variable domain, filled in from reference TRBV18 and TRBJ1-4, reads NAGVMQNPRHLVRRRGQEARLRCSPMKGHSHVYWYRQLPEEGLKFMVYLQKENIIDESGMPKERFSAEFPKEGPSILRIQQVVRGDSAAYFCASSPQQGAMANEKLFFGSGTQLSVL.

This chain connects TRBV19 to TRBJ2-3; D may be TRBD1 or TRBD2 (6 bases each). The ends were cut back, 9 bases at V and 2 bases at J, with 15 bases in the middle. This CDR3 region has 14 residues. Germline-derived CDR1 and CDR2 are LNHDA and SQIVND (reference sequence). As DNA, the CDR3 is TGTGCCAGCGGAGGAGGGGGAAACACAGATACGCAGTATTTT. Translating it yields CASGGGGNTDTQYF.

The chain carries TRBV12-5 and TRBJ1-5, with TRBD1 as a possible D gene (6 bases). The CDR3 consists of 13 residues. V lost 5 bases, J lost 5 bases, and 10 bases lay in between. Germline CDR1 and CDR2: LGHNT and FRNRAP. The CDR3: CASGQQGYQPQHF. The CDR3 DNA is TGTGCTAGTGGTCAACAGGGTTATCAGCCCCAGCATTTT.

This chain uses TRBV28 with TRBJ1-6, with D hard to call. Germline CDR1 reads MDHEN; CDR2 reads SYDVKM. V lost 3 bases to trimming and J lost 13 bases, with 13 bases between them. The CDR3 loop spans 13 amino acids. CDR3 amino acids: CASSLNGDFPLHF. CDR3 nucleotide sequence: TGTGCCAGCAGTTTGAATGGAGACTTCCCCCTCCACTTT.

The V and J genes are TRBV7-2 and TRBJ1-1; unclear D gene. V lost 8 bases to trimming and J lost 0 bases, with 10 bases between them. The CDR3 has 13 residues. Germline loops: CDR1 SGHTA, CDR2 FQGNSA. The CDR3 nucleotides read TGTGCCAGCCAACAGACAATGAACACTGAAGCTTTCTTT. Amino acid sequence: CASQQTMNTEAFF.

The sample holds a few counts of this clone. The chain uses TRBV11-2 and TRBJ1-5; D is unresolved. V was trimmed by 3 bases and J by 3 bases, leaving 6 bases between them. Germline V gives CDR1 SGHAT, CDR2 FQNNGV. CDR3 length equals 13 residues. The CDR3 bases are TGTGCCAGCAGCTTTGGGATCAATCAGCCCCAGCATTTT. It is translated as CASSFGINQPQHF.

The chain links TRBV27 to TRBJ1-2; D remains unclear. From germline, CDR1 is MNHEY and CDR2 SMNVEV (reference sequence). This CDR3 spans 14 amino acids. Trimming took 5 bases from V and 2 from J, leaving 12 bases between them. In nucleotides, the CDR3 is TGTGCCAGCAGTCCGCAATCGGAGAACTATGGCTACACCTTC. Encoded protein: CASSPQSENYGYTF.